This T cell receptor (beta chain) derives from a study of blood T cell repertoires in COVID-19. Clones were read by immunoSEQ multiplex PCR, and TCRdb kept only the in-frame ones, dropping some. The sample consists of 250,000 to 350,000 clones, roughly nine tenths of them appearing once. The ends were cut back, 1 base at V and 0 bases at J, with 10 bases in the middle. Germline V lookup: CDR1 LGHNA, CDR2 YSLEER. The CDR3 runs 17 residues. This clone occurred a few times. The sample consisted of peripheral blood. V is TRBV4-3 and J is TRBJ1-6, with no clear D. This TCR derives from a woman aged 45-60 years who had recovered from COVID-19. The CDR3, as DNA: TGCGCCAGCAGCCAAGGAGAAGAGAGCTCCTATAATTCACCCCTCCACTTT. This encodes CASSQGEESSYNSPLHF.